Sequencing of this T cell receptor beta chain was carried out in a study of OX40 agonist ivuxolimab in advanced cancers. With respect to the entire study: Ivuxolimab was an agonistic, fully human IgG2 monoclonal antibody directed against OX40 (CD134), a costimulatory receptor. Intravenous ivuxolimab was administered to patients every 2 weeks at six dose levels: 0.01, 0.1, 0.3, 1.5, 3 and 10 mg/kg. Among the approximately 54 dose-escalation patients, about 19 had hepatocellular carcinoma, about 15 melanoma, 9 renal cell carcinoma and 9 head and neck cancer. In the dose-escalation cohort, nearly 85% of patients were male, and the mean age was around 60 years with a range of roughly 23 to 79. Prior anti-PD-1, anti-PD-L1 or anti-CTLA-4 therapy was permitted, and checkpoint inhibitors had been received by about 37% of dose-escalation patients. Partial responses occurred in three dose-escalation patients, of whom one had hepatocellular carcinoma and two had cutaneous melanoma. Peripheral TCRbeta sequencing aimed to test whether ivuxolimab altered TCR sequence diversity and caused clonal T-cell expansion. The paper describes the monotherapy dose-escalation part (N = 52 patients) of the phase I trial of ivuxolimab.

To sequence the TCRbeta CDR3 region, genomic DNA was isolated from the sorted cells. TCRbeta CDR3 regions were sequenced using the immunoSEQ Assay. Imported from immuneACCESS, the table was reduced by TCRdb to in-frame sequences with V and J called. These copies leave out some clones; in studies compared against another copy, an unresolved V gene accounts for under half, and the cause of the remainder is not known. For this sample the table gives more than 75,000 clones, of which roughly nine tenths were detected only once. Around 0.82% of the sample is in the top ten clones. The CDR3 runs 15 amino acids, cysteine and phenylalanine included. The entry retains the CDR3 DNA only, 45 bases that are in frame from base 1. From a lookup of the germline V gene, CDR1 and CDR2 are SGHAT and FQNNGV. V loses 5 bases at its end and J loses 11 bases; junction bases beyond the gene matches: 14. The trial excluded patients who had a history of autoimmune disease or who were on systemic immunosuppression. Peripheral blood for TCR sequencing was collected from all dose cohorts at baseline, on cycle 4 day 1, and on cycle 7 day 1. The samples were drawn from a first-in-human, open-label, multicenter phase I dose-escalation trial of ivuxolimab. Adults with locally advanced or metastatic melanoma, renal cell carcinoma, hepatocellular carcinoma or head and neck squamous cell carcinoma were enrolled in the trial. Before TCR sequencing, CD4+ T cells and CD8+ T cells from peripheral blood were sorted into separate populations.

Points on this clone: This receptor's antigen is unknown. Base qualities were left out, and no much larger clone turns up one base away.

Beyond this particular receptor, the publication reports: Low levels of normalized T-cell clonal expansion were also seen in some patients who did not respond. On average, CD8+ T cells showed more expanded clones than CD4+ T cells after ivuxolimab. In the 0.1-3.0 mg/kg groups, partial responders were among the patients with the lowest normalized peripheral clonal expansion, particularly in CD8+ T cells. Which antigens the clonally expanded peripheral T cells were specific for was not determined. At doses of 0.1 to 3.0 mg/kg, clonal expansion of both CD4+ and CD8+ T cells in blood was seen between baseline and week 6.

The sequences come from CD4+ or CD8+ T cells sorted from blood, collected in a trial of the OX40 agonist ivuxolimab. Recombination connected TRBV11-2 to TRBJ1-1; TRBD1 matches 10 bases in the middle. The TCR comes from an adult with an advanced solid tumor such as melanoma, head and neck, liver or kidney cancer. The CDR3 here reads CASSGWDRGFRRAFF. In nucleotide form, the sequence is TGTGCCAGCAGCGGGTGGGACAGGGGATTTCGTCGGGCTTTCTTT.